This T cell receptor (beta chain) was found in a study of shared clonotypes between healthy human individuals (dated by TCRdb to about 2020). Looking at the study overall: Three men and a couple of women, aged 18 to 49 years, made up the cohort. Between about 0.85 and 10 billion PBMCs per donor were obtained by leukapheresis. For each donor, three plates each were used for CD4 naive and CD4 memory, two plates were used for CD8 naive, and one plate was used for CD8 memory. Different laboratories and diverse techniques were used to prepare libraries and sequence TCR repertoires, to increase sequencing depth and limit assay-specific biases. To estimate repertoire size and how much clonotype sharing occurs between individuals, the study deeply sequenced the blood TCR repertoires of about 5 healthy adults.

The paper as a whole reports these results and caveats: Pairwise subsampling led to the expectation that sequencing depth would affect the degree of clonotype sharing among donors. Larger estimated clonotype richness was generally found for naive subsets than for memory subsets. Higher generation probabilities were observed for clonotypes shared by all four sorted-subset donors than for non-shared clonotypes. Sampling was restricted to blood, and TCR repertoires in tissues likely differ from the TCR repertoires found in blood. Incomplete sequencing was indicated by rarefaction of sorted-subset datasets, despite the large sequencing depth. When several donors were compared, the shared fraction of clonotypes was approximately 5% for naive CD4, about 4% for naive CD8, about 2.4% for memory CD4, and about 0.36% for memory CD8. Because the study included only a small number of donors, the genetic and exposure-history diversity represented was limited.

The CDR3 starts with the cysteine, ends with the phenylalanine, and has 15 residues. Only the CDR3 region is kept as DNA, spanning 45 bases read in frame from base 1. CDR1 and CDR2 (LGHNA, YSLEER) derive from the germline V gene. A distance of 12 bases separates the germline ends of V and J, which lose 3 bases and 1 base respectively. Concerning this clone: The antigen it binds to is not known. No base quality values were provided; no much bigger clone lies one nucleotide off.

CD8 naive samples consisted of CD45RO-negative cells that were positively selected for CCR7, yielding a CD45RA+CCR7+ population without TemRA cells. Healthy HIV-negative adults with no recently reported acute infections or vaccinations were included as donors. Only Caucasian adults living in Nashville, Tennessee, USA were represented among the donors. Blood was obtained by leukapheresis, after which PBMCs were separated by Ficoll-Histopaque density gradient centrifugation and cryopreserved in liquid nitrogen vapor phase. Purity and quantity of every magnetically sorted T cell population were checked by analytical flow cytometry. Each sorted fraction had its genomic DNA isolated and then quantified by UV absorbance on a Nanodrop 2000c. Using the deep immunoSEQ assay, multiplex PCR amplified TCR CDR3 regions from genomic DNA. Extracted genomic DNA from each cell subset was spread evenly across all wells of several immunoSEQ 96-well plates, with each plate serving as a replicate. For sorted subsets, around 200 ng genomic DNA, equal to 25,000 to 35,000 T cell genomes, was loaded into each replicate PCR. Purified libraries were quantified with a Qubit 3.0 fluorometer, sized on a Bioanalyzer 2100, and re-quantified with the KAPA Library Quantification kit. Every immunoSEQ 96-well plate was sequenced on a dedicated single-read 150-cycle Illumina NextSeq 550 flow cell. The source study handled its data this way. Because only junctional sequences without quality scores were contained in the immunoSEQ output, filtering matching that applied to full-length reads could not be performed. Sequences were annotated with PyIR, a Python wrapper for IgBLAST v1.9, and V/J genes and CDR3 were assigned using IMGT germline references. Any read was removed if the V/J assignment was weak (E-value above 1e-6), the CDR3 was missing, or the read contained stop codons, out-of-frame junctions, or ambiguous translated residues. A V3J clonotype was defined by an identical inferred V gene, J gene, and CDR3 amino acid sequence. Percentage overlap between repertoires was calculated by dividing the number of shared unique clonotypes by the size of the smaller repertoire. Repertoire richness was assessed with RTK rarefaction, the Chao1 estimator, and Recon v2.1 estimates of unobserved clonotypes. OLGA was used to compute generation probabilities for all TCRbeta clonotypes that the gDNA method yielded from four donors. Held by TCRdb, this immuneACCESS table contains in-frame sequences only and omits some clones. Under half of the omission traces to an unresolved V gene where checked; the cause of the rest is unknown. D and trimming were read from the DNA, whereas the V and J calls and clone size are those reported in that table. Present in this sample are under 2,000,000 clones, around 96% of which were seen just once. The ten largest clonotypes hold 0.9% to 1.5% of the sample.

Sequenced material: naive CD8+ T cells sorted from blood. The intended sense of this specimen's cell subset or site label: CD45RA+CCR7+. The clonotype was recovered from a man aged 18 to 29 in good health. The chain was built from TRBV4-3 and TRBJ1-1; the D gene is not confidently resolved. The nucleotide sequence reads TGCGCCAGCAGCCAGTGGTTGGAGGGGAACACTGAAGCTTTCTTT. Its translation is CASSQWLEGNTEAFF.